This entry lists 4 T cell receptor beta chains sequenced from one sample in a study of CD8+ T cells in alopecia areata. The authors extracted RNA and reverse transcribed it into cDNA as the sequencing template. Profiled with immunoSEQ multiplex PCR; TCRdb holds only in-frame clones, not every one. Of about 180,000 clones in the sample, roughly 59% were seen once. The source was CD4+ T cells sorted from blood, collected at week 0. All receptors derive from a human donor with alopecia areata.

This clone came up once. The chain has TRBV7-6 and TRBJ2-5; maybe TRBD2 (5 bases). Germline values: CDR1 SGHVS, CDR2 FNYEAQ. This CDR3 comprises 15 residues. Trimming left V 0 bases short and J 5 bases short, with 13 bases between. CDR3 DNA sequence: TGTGCCAGCAGCTTAGCCTCCGGGTCGGGGGAGACCCAGTACTTC. Translated: CASSLASGSGETQYF.

The rearrangement uses TRBV7-6 and TRBJ2-5, with a possible D match to TRBD2 (6 bases). The V end lost 8 bases, the J end lost 5 bases, and 27 bases lay between the germline ends. Germline V gene lookup returns CDR1 SGHVS and CDR2 FNYEAQ. The CDR3 covers 17 residues. The CDR3: CASLGDSPRWSAETQYF. The CDR3, as DNA: TGTGCCAGCCTGGGGGACTCGCCCCGATGGTCGGCGGAGACCCAGTACTTC.

The chain is built from TRBV7-2 and TRBJ2-7; 10 bases align to TRBD2. J was trimmed by 4 bases and V by 1 base; bases with no gene match: 7. Germline CDR1 SGHTA, CDR2 FQGNSA. The CDR3 has 16 residues. This CDR3 is CASSLGSASGGYEQYF. DNA of the CDR3: TGTGCCAGCAGCTTAGGGTCGGCTAGCGGGGGTTACGAGCAGTACTTC.

The rearrangement joins TRBV29-1 to TRBJ2-5; 7 bases match TRBD1. V lost 8 bases and J lost 5; bases outside the gene matches: 8. The CDR3 spans 12 residues. Germline values: CDR1 SQVTM, CDR2 ANQGSEA. The CDR3 nucleotides are TGCAGCCCCAGGGACAGTTCGGAGACCCAGTACTTC. As protein: CSPRDSSETQYF.